Each of the 20 T cell receptor beta chains below was sequenced from the same sample in a study of blood T cell repertoires in COVID-19. The repertoire was sequenced with immunoSEQ multiplex PCR; TCRdb's copy has only in-frame clones and lacks some. The sample holds approximately 300,000 clones, roughly 87% seen once. The specimen was peripheral blood. Receptor source: a woman aged 45-59 years who had recovered from COVID-19.

The CDR3 nucleotides are TGTGCCAGCAGCGTAGTCAGAGGGGGTTACGTTGAAGCTTTCTTT. Translating gives CASSVVRGGYVEAFF. The rearrangement uses TRBV9 and TRBJ1-1, with D tentatively TRBD1 (6 bases). The CDR3 covers 15 residues. Germline lookup yields CDR1 SGDLS and CDR2 YYNGEE. Trimming took 0 bases from V and 7 from J, leaving 16 bases between them.

The V call is TRBV5-5, the J call TRBJ1-4; D is unclear. The CDR3 spans 16 residues. Trimming cost V 2 bases and J 0 bases, with 11 bases left between them. CDR1 is SGHKS, CDR2 YYEKEE, per germline (reference sequence). CDR3 amino acids: CASSFTYGATNEKLFF. The CDR3, as DNA: TGTGCCAGCAGCTTTACCTACGGGGCAACTAATGAAAAACTGTTTTTT.

This clone was picked up a small number of times. The chain recombines TRBV5-5 with TRBJ1-1; D not certain. Looked up from germline, CDR1 is SGHKS and CDR2 is YYEKEE (reference sequence). CDR3 length: 12 residues. Trimming shortened V by 6 bases and J by 6 bases, and 12 bases separated the two germline ends. CDR3 sequence (DNA): TGTGCCAGCACTCGCGCCCGTTCTGAAGCTTTCTTT. Residues: CASTRARSEAFF. The complete variable domain, with remaining parts taken from reference TRBV5-5 and TRBJ1-1, reads DAGVTQSPTHLIKTRGQQVTLRCSPISGHKSVSWYQQVLGQGPQFIFQYYEKEERGRGNFPDRFSARQFPNYSSELNVNALLLGDSALYLCASTRARSEAFFGQGTRLTVV.

In DNA form, the CDR3 reads TGCGCCAGCAGCCAAGTCCAGGGGGCTGAAGCTTTCTTT. This codes for CASSQVQGAEAFF. This rearrangement joins TRBV4-3 to TRBJ1-1; 7 bases fit TRBD1. V trimming: 1 base; J trimming: 6 bases; junction bases outside the gene matches: 2. Looked up from germline, CDR1 is LGHNA and CDR2 is YSLEER. The CDR3 runs to 13 residues.

This clone came up once. This sequence joins TRBV3-1 (or the pseudogene TRBV3-2) and TRBJ2-7; tentative D call: TRBD2 (5 bases). This CDR3 contains 14 residues. Trimming took off 4 bases at V and 4 bases at J, with 14 bases between the two ends. The V gene's germline CDR1 is LGHDT and CDR2 YNNKEL (reference sequence). CDR3 residues: CASSRPGLLYEQYF. CDR3 coding DNA: TGTGCCAGCAGCCGCCCCGGACTCCTATACGAGCAGTACTTC.

The gene calls are TRBV29-1 and TRBJ2-3; TRBD2 matches at 9 bases. The ends lost 6 bases at V and 0 bases at J; junction bases unmatched: 4. This CDR3 comprises 14 residues. Germline loops: CDR1 SQVTM, CDR2 ANQGSEA. The CDR3 reads CSVAGGPSTDTQYF. Written as DNA, the CDR3 is TGCAGCGTCGCGGGGGGGCCAAGCACAGATACGCAGTATTTT.

The gene calls are TRBV6-2 or TRBV6-3 and TRBJ2-5; a weak D match, TRBD2 (5 bases). Germline values: CDR1 MNHEY, CDR2 SVGEGT. V was trimmed by 3 bases and J by 5 bases, leaving 10 bases between them. The CDR3 runs 13 residues. CDR3: CASSYERRETQYF. Written as DNA, the CDR3 is TGTGCCAGCAGTTATGAGAGGAGGGAGACCCAGTACTTC.

This rearrangement joins TRBV18 to TRBJ2-3; 9 nucleotides agree with TRBD2. The CDR3 length is 15 residues. In germline, CDR1 is KGHSH, CDR2 LQKENI. The junction had 6 bases not matched to a gene; V was cut back by 5 bases and J by 3 bases. The CDR3 loop is CASSTLAGATDTQYF. The DNA for the CDR3 is TGTGCCAGCTCAACATTAGCGGGGGCGACAGATACGCAGTATTTT.

The V gene is TRBV28, the J gene TRBJ2-7, with 8 bases identical to TRBD2. The CDR3 is 17 amino acids. The germline gives CDR1 MDHEN, CDR2 SYDVKM. Trimming removed 6 bases from V and 5 bases from J; junction bases left unmatched: 18. The CDR3 nucleotides read TGTGCCAGCAGACTACCCCTGAGGGCTAGCGGGTCTCACGAGCAGTACTTC. This translates into CASRLPLRASGSHEQYF.

V gene TRBV18 combines with J gene TRBJ1-5, with TRBD1 matching over 9 bases. Germline V CDR1 and CDR2: KGHSH, LQKENI. With 0 bases clipped from V and 5 bases from J, the junction kept 2 bases outside the gene matches. The CDR3 runs 15 residues. The CDR3, as DNA: TGTGCCAGCTCACCACCGGGACAGGGAGATCAGCCCCAGCATTTT. Its protein is CASSPPGQGDQPQHF.

The rearrangement joins TRBV2 to TRBJ2-2; 8 bases fit TRBD1. The CDR3 spans 15 residues. Germline CDR1 is SNHLY and CDR2 is FYNNEI. J was trimmed by 0 bases and V by 9 bases; bases with no gene match: 6. CDR3 loop: CASRQGTTNTGELFF. The CDR3 DNA reads TGTGCCAGTAGACAGGGGACCACGAACACCGGGGAGCTGTTTTTT.

V gene TRBV7-9 combines with J gene TRBJ1-5, with D tentatively TRBD1 (5 bases). Germline V gene lookup returns CDR1 SEHNR and CDR2 FQNEAQ (reference sequence). Trimming stripped 5 bases from V and 2 bases from J, with 19 bases between. The CDR3 contains 17 residues. In DNA, the CDR3 is TGTGCCAGCAGCGCCGGGATGGGCTGGGGGGGCAATCAGCCCCAGCATTTT. Its translation is CASSAGMGWGGNQPQHF.

This chain joins TRBV9 and TRBJ1-1; D is perhaps TRBD1 (6 bases). This CDR3 spans 17 amino acids. Trimming removed 2 bases from V and 0 bases from J, with 17 bases in between. Per the germline V gene, CDR1 is SGDLS and CDR2 is YYNGEE. In DNA, the CDR3 is TGTGCCAGCAGCGTGGGCGTGGCAGGGGCCGTGAACACTGAAGCTTTCTTT. It is translated as CASSVGVAGAVNTEAFF.

The chain links TRBV4-1 to TRBJ1-5; 10 nucleotides line up with TRBD1. The trim removed 0 bases at V and 5 bases at J, leaving 7 bases unmatched. CDR3 size: 17 residues. Germline CDR1 reads MGHRA; CDR2 reads YSYEKL. The CDR3 sequence: CASSQDLQTGGYQPQHF. The CDR3 DNA is TGCGCCAGCAGCCAAGATCTGCAGACAGGGGGCTATCAGCCCCAGCATTTT.

The CDR3 DNA is TGTGCCAGCAGCTTATTGGCCCCAGATACGCAGTATTTT. It translates to CASSLLAPDTQYF. The rearrangement links TRBV11-2 to TRBJ2-3; D is ambiguous. The CDR3 runs to 13 residues. Trimming stripped 2 bases from V and 4 bases from J, with 7 bases between. From germline, CDR1 is SGHAT and CDR2 FQNNGV.

The gene calls are TRBV4-3 and TRBJ2-7; D perhaps matches TRBD2 (7 bases). CDR3 size: 15 residues. The V end was cut by 3 bases, the J end by 2 bases, with 14 bases between. Germline assignment: CDR1 LGHNA and CDR2 YSLEER. CDR3 loop: CASSQGGGATYEQYF. CDR3 coding DNA: TGCGCCAGCAGCCAGGGGGGGGGCGCCACCTACGAGCAGTACTTC.

Comments on this clone: Different DNA sequences within this sample yield the same CDR3. This chain connects TRBV18 to TRBJ2-5, with 8 bases fitting TRBD1. Germline V gene data show CDR1 as KGHSH and CDR2 as LQKENI. The trim removed 3 bases at V and 4 bases at J, leaving 1 base unmatched. This CDR3 region has 13 residues. CDR3: CASSPGQGETQYF. DNA for the CDR3: TGTGCCAGCTCACCCGGACAGGGAGAGACCCAGTACTTC.

The chain combines TRBV28 with TRBJ2-1, with TRBD2 identical over 10 bases. CDR3 size: 15 residues. CDR1 is MDHEN, CDR2 SYDVKM, per germline. V was clipped by 6 bases and J by 4 bases; unmatched bases: 6. The CDR3 DNA sequence: TGTGCCAGCAGCCGAGCGGGGGGGTTGTACAATGAGCAGTTCTTC. Encoded protein: CASSRAGGLYNEQFF. Using reference TRBV28 and TRBJ2-1 for the parts outside the CDR3, the full variable domain is DVKVTQSSRYLVKRTGEKVFLECVQDMDHENMFWYRQDPGLGLRLIYFSYDVKMKEKGDIPEGYSVSREKKERFSLILESASTNQTSMYLCASSRAGGLYNEQFFGPGTRLTVL.

This rearrangement joins TRBV21-1 to TRBJ2-4; the table's D call TRBD2 went unverified against the DNA. TRBV21-1 is recorded as a pseudogene. CDR3 length: 18 residues. Written as DNA, the CDR3 is TGTGCCAGCATCCCAATTCGGGGGCGGGGGGAAGCCAAAAACATTCAGTACTTC. This encodes CASIPIRGRGEAKNIQYF.

The gene calls are TRBV7-9 and TRBJ1-2; 7 bases fit TRBD1. Germline lookup yields CDR1 SEHNR and CDR2 FQNEAQ (reference sequence). This CDR3 region has 15 residues. The trim removed 5 bases at V and 1 base at J, leaving 7 bases unmatched. As DNA, the CDR3 is TGTGCCAGCAGCGAATGGGACAGAGATAACTATGGCTACACCTTC. Protein: CASSEWDRDNYGYTF. The full variable domain, its missing parts supplied by reference TRBV7-9 and TRBJ1-2, is DTGVSQNPRHKITKRGQNVTFRCDPISEHNRLYWYRQTLGQGPEFLTYFQNEAQLEKSRLLSDRFSAERPKGSFSTLEIQRTEQGDSAMYLCASSEWDRDNYGYTFGSGTRLTVV.